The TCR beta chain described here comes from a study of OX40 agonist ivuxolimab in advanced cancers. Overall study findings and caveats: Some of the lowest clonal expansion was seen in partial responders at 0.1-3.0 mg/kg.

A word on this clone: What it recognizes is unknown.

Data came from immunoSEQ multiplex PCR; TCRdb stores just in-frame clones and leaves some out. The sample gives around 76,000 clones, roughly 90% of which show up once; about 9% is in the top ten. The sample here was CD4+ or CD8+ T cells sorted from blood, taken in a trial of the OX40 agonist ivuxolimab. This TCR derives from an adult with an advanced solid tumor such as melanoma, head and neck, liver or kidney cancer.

This CDR3 reads CASSLGRTGGQETQYF. CDR3 nucleotide sequence: TGCGCCAGCAGCTTGGGAAGGACAGGGGGCCAAGAGACCCAGTACTTC. The V call is TRBV5-1, the J call TRBJ2-5, with 10 bases matching TRBD1. This CDR3 is built from 16 residues. The trim removed 0 bases at V and 1 base at J, leaving 3 bases unmatched. CDR1 SGHRS and CDR2 YFSETQ come from the germline V gene.